This T cell receptor (beta chain) was documented in a study of Ad26.COV2.S vaccination and SARS-CoV-2 variants. Sample treatment: approximately 18 received Ad26.COV2.S at low or high dose, single or two shots; 5 received placebo; per-sample allocation not given. After the first vaccine or placebo injection, samples were drawn on day 63. Data came from immunoSEQ multiplex PCR; TCRdb stores just in-frame clones and leaves some out. The sample records roughly 320,000 clones, approximately 80% being singletons. Germline CDR1 MGHRA, CDR2 YSYEKL. The CDR3 is 14 residues long. Trimming took 0 bases from V and 4 from J; bases not matched to a gene: 2.

The sequence was obtained from a person between 18 and 65 years old who received the Ad26.COV2.S COVID-19 vaccine or a placebo. The gene calls are TRBV4-1 and TRBJ1-2, with 7 bases matching TRBD1. The sequences come from peripheral blood, collected in a trial of Ad26.COV2.S vaccine versus placebo. Written as DNA, the CDR3 is TGCGCCAGCAGCCAAGAACAGGGGACCTATGGCTACACCTTC. This encodes CASSQEQGTYGYTF.